The 12 T cell receptor beta chains listed next were all sequenced from one sample in a study of PD-1 blockade in classical Hodgkin lymphoma. Time point specified: cycle 4 day 1 (C4D1), after about 6 weeks of nivolumab. Every patient was affected by relapse after autologous stem cell transplantation, while exposure to brentuximab vedotin was not uniform. TCRdb's copy holds only in-frame clones and misses some; the assay was immunoSEQ multiplex PCR. The top ten clones hold under 20% of a sample with tens of thousands of clones, 70% to 80% of them seen once. The sequences come from peripheral blood mononuclear cells (PBMCs), collected before the fourth cycle of nivolumab. These receptors were collected from a human donor with classical Hodgkin lymphoma.

This chain uses TRBV5-4 with TRBJ2-5, with D possibly matching TRBD2 (7 bases). The CDR3 has 15 residues. Germline V CDR1 and CDR2: SGHNT, YYREEE (reference sequence). The V gene lost 3 bases and the J gene lost 1 base, with 13 bases spanning the gap. CDR3 sequence reads: CASSSTGGRQETQYF. For the CDR3, the DNA is TGTGCCAGCAGCTCGACGGGGGGCCGCCAAGAGACCCAGTACTTC.

V and J are TRBV27 and TRBJ2-2; D unclear. Germline V lookup: CDR1 MNHEY, CDR2 SMNVEV (reference sequence). The ends were cut back, 2 bases at V and 1 base at J, with 8 bases in the middle. CDR3 length: 15 amino acids. For the CDR3, the DNA is TGTGCCAGCAGTTTAAGGCCGATGAACACCGGGGAGCTGTTTTTT. Translating it yields CASSLRPMNTGELFF.

This sequence joins TRBV10-3 and TRBJ2-7; D gene uncertain. CDR3 length equals 14 residues. CDR1 and CDR2 (germline): ENHRY, SYGVKD. V was pared by 0 bases and J by 3 bases, with 9 bases between. In DNA, the CDR3 is TGTGCCATCAGTGAGTCTGCCACTAACTACGAGCAGTACTTC. Translating it yields CAISESATNYEQYF.

The chain couples TRBV7-9 to TRBJ2-7; D is unclear. V shed 4 bases and J shed 4 bases, with 11 bases lying between them. The CDR3 has 13 amino acids. Germline V gene lookup returns CDR1 SEHNR and CDR2 FQNEAQ (reference sequence). Written as DNA, the CDR3 is TGTGCCAGCAGCTACCGCCTTGGGTACGAGCAGTACTTC. Its protein is CASSYRLGYEQYF.

The chain links TRBV7-9 to TRBJ1-1, with 11 bases matching TRBD1. The CDR3 is made up of 15 amino acids. V lost 1 base and J lost 5; bases outside the gene matches: 3. In germline, CDR1 is SEHNR, CDR2 FQNEAQ (reference sequence). The CDR3 reads CASSLEDRGRTEAFF. CDR3 in DNA: TGTGCCAGCAGCTTAGAGGACAGGGGGCGAACTGAAGCTTTCTTT.

J is TRBJ1-6 and V is TRBV9; possible D gene TRBD1, 6 bases. The V and J ends lost 0 bases and 6 bases respectively, with 7 bases between them. Germline CDR1 and CDR2: SGDLS and YYNGEE. CDR3 length equals 14 residues. The CDR3 protein is CASSVGQVNSPLHF. CDR3 coding DNA: TGTGCCAGCAGCGTAGGACAGGTTAATTCACCCCTCCACTTT.

This chain joins TRBV4-2 and TRBJ1-2; D is perhaps TRBD1 (5 bases). The CDR3 consists of 13 residues. Germline assignment: CDR1 LGHNA and CDR2 YNFKEQ. Deletions cut 0 bases from V and 7 bases from J, with 9 bases between. The CDR3 protein is CASSQDKGSGYTF. In DNA form, the CDR3 reads TGTGCCAGCAGCCAAGATAAGGGGAGTGGCTACACCTTC.

CDR3 residues: CASSALAARTDTQYF. The CDR3 region has the DNA TGTGCCAGCAGTGCTCTTGCGGCCAGGACAGATACGCAGTATTTT. The chain recombines TRBV2 with TRBJ2-3; D is ambiguous. The CDR3 totals 15 residues. Trimming cost V 4 bases and J 3 bases, with 14 bases left between them. CDR1 and CDR2 (germline): SNHLY, FYNNEI.

This clone was recorded a few times. The chain carries TRBV19 and TRBJ1-5, with 8 bases that match TRBD1. Trimming took 6 bases from V and 2 from J; bases not matched to a gene: 9. Germline V CDR1 and CDR2: LNHDA, SQIVND (reference sequence). The CDR3 length is 16 residues. DNA for the CDR3: TGTGCCAGTAGCAAAGACAGGGGCGCAGGCAATCAGCCCCAGCATTTT. It translates to CASSKDRGAGNQPQHF.

This sequence joins TRBV28 and TRBJ2-5, with TRBD1 matching over 9 bases. The trim removed 6 bases at V and 1 base at J, leaving 6 bases unmatched. This CDR3 comprises 15 residues. Looked up from germline, CDR1 is MDHEN and CDR2 is SYDVKM. Written as DNA, the CDR3 is TGTGCCAGCAGCCCCGGGGGACAGGGCCAAGAGACCCAGTACTTC. Translated: CASSPGGQGQETQYF.

A single count supports this clone. The rearrangement uses TRBV19 and TRBJ1-3, with a possible D match to TRBD1 (5 bases). V lost 6 bases to trimming and J lost 2 bases, with 20 bases between them. Germline-derived CDR1 and CDR2 are LNHDA and SQIVND (reference sequence). This CDR3 comprises 17 residues. The CDR3 region is CASSQEGRLTTGNTIYF. As DNA, the CDR3 is TGTGCCAGTAGCCAGGAGGGACGGCTAACGACTGGAAACACCATATATTTT.

J is TRBJ2-2 and V is TRBV30, with D maybe TRBD1 (5 bases). This CDR3 comprises 13 residues. Trimming cost V 4 bases and J 5 bases, with 11 bases left between them. Germline-derived CDR1 and CDR2 are GTSNPN and SVGIG (reference sequence). The CDR3 coding sequence is TGTGCCTGGACAGGGATGGGGACCGGGGAGCTGTTTTTT. This gives the protein CAWTGMGTGELFF. The variable domain in full, with the rest retrieved from reference TRBV30 and TRBJ2-2, is SQTIHQWPATLVQPVGSPLSLECTVEGTSNPNLYWYRQAAGRGLQLLFYSVGIGQISSEVPQNLSASRPQDRQFILSSKKLLLSDSGFYLCAWTGMGTGELFFGEGSRLTVL.